This passage covers 19 T cell receptor beta chains from one sample sequenced in a study of CD8+ T cells in alopecia areata. cDNA serving as the sequencing template came from extracted, reverse transcribed RNA. Produced via immunoSEQ multiplex PCR; TCRdb's table is partial and in-frame only. The sample has around 200,000 clones, about three fifths seen once. Treatment noted: oral pan-JAK inhibitor, 5-10 mg twice daily. Material: CD8+ T cells sorted from blood, obtained at week 24, from a patient treated with tofacitinib. The receptors were sampled from a human donor with alopecia areata.

The V and J genes are TRBV27 and TRBJ1-1; 7 bases are shared with TRBD1. The CDR3 loop spans 15 amino acids. Trimming removed 5 bases from V and 2 bases from J; junction bases left unmatched: 8. From germline, CDR1 is MNHEY and CDR2 SMNVEV (reference sequence). The CDR3 protein is CASSPPTGLNTEAFF. The CDR3 nucleotides are TGTGCCAGCAGTCCGCCGACAGGGTTAAACACTGAAGCTTTCTTT.

The chain combines TRBV2 with TRBJ2-7; 7 nucleotides line up with TRBD2. The germline CDR1 and CDR2 sequences are SNHLY and FYNNEI. V dropped 7 bases and J dropped 2; count of bases not matched to a gene: 5. The CDR3 contains 13 residues. The CDR3 bases are TGTGCCAGCAACCCTAGCGGTACCTACGAGCAGTACTTC. Translation gives CASNPSGTYEQYF.

The CDR3 nucleotides read TGTGCCAGCAGCTATACAGGGCCCTTAAACACCGGGGAGCTGTTTTTT. It yields the protein CASSYTGPLNTGELFF. V gene TRBV9 combines with J gene TRBJ2-2; possibly TRBD1 for D (6 bases). The CDR3 consists of 16 residues. Between the trimmed V and J ends, which lost 4 bases and 2 bases, there was a span of 15 bases. In germline, CDR1 is SGDLS, CDR2 YYNGEE.

The J gene is TRBJ2-5, the V gene TRBV11-1; perhaps TRBD2 as D (5 bases). The CDR3 sequence is 15 residues long. The germline V gene encodes CDR1 SGHAT and CDR2 FQDESV (reference sequence). V was shortened by 4 bases and J by 3 bases, with 15 bases between the two germline ends. This CDR3 is CASSSSIWTEETQYF. The DNA for the CDR3 is TGTGCCAGCAGCTCATCTATTTGGACTGAAGAGACCCAGTACTTC.

The V and J genes are TRBV6-6 and TRBJ2-7, with 13 bases fitting TRBD2. This CDR3 spans 16 amino acids. The J segment lost 3 bases and the V segment lost 9 bases, leaving 11 bases of the junction unmatched. CDR1 is MNHNY, CDR2 SVGAGI, per germline (reference sequence). CDR3 nucleotide sequence: TGTGCCAGTACTCGACTAGCGGGGGGCCTAGACTACGAGCAGTACTTC. Translation: CASTRLAGGLDYEQYF.

The V call is TRBV6-5, the J call TRBJ2-7; TRBD1 matches at 11 bases. The CDR3 is 15 residues long. The J segment lost 7 bases and the V segment lost 4 bases, leaving 9 bases of the junction unmatched. Germline CDR1 and CDR2: MNHEY and SVGAGI. The CDR3: CASSSRDRGEGEQYF. The CDR3 DNA sequence: TGTGCCAGCAGTTCCCGGGACAGGGGGGAGGGTGAGCAGTACTTC.

The chain employs TRBV29-1 and TRBJ1-2, with D possibly TRBD1 on 6 matching bases. V lost 6 bases, J lost 4 bases, and 15 bases lay in between. Germline assignment: CDR1 SQVTM and CDR2 ANQGSEA. The CDR3 contains 13 residues. The CDR3 loop reads CSVSGTGTYGYTF. The CDR3 coding sequence is TGCAGCGTGTCCGGTACAGGGACCTATGGCTACACCTTC. The full variable domain, completed using reference TRBV29-1 and TRBJ1-2, is SAVISQKPSRDICQRGTSLTIQCQVDSQVTMMFWYRQQPGQSLTLIATANQGSEATYESGFVIDKFPISRPNLTFSTLTVSNMSPEDSSIYLCSVSGTGTYGYTFGSGTRLTVV.

V is TRBV7-9 and J is TRBJ1-2, with 7 bases lining up with TRBD1. The CDR3 spans 14 residues. The germline V gene has CDR1 SEHNR and CDR2 FQNEAQ (reference sequence). V was pared by 4 bases and J by 3 bases, with 5 bases of the junction left unmatched. The CDR3 protein is CASSSGQTYYGYTF. In DNA form, the CDR3 reads TGTGCCAGCAGCTCGGGACAGACTTACTATGGCTACACCTTC.

The V call is TRBV23-1, the J call TRBJ1-1, with D perhaps matching TRBD1 (6 bases). TRBV23-1 belongs to the ORF category, with a function that is uncertain. This CDR3 spans 19 amino acids. V lost 7 bases to trimming and J lost 1 base, with 28 bases between them. The DNA for the CDR3 is TGCGCCAGCACCGAAATGCAGAGTGGTAACAGGGTCCCGAACACTGAAGCTTTCTTT. Translating it yields CASTEMQSGNRVPNTEAFF.

The chain employs TRBV2 and TRBJ2-1; possibly TRBD1 or TRBD2 for D (5 bases each). From germline, CDR1 is SNHLY and CDR2 FYNNEI. The CDR3 loop spans 12 amino acids. The V end was cut by 10 bases, the J end by 7 bases, with 14 bases between. The CDR3 is CATMGESNEQFF. The CDR3 region has the DNA TGTGCCACCATGGGGGAGAGTAATGAGCAGTTCTTC.

The rearrangement links TRBV27 to TRBJ1-5; weak D call: TRBD1 (5 bases). This CDR3 spans 14 amino acids. Germline assignment: CDR1 MNHEY and CDR2 SMNVEV (reference sequence). The V end was cut by 7 bases, the J end by 2 bases, with 12 bases between. CDR3 protein: CASIYRGGNQPQHF. DNA of the CDR3: TGTGCCAGCATCTATAGGGGCGGCAATCAGCCCCAGCATTTT.

The chain joins TRBV27 to TRBJ2-7; D is unclear. The ends were cut back, 0 bases at V and 0 bases at J, with 9 bases in the middle. This CDR3 region has 15 residues. From germline, CDR1 is MNHEY and CDR2 SMNVEV (reference sequence). The CDR3 region is CASSLSNGPSYEQYF. The CDR3 DNA follows: TGTGCCAGCAGTTTATCAAACGGACCCTCCTACGAGCAGTACTTC.

J is TRBJ1-1 and V is TRBV5-8; 7 positions agree with TRBD1. Germline loops: CDR1 SGHTS, CDR2 YDEGEE. The ends lost 1 base at V and 0 bases at J; junction bases unmatched: 12. The CDR3 is made up of 18 amino acids. CDR3 protein: CASSLFVRGTRMNTEAFF. The CDR3 coding sequence is TGTGCCAGCAGCTTGTTTGTCAGGGGGACACGTATGAACACTGAAGCTTTCTTT.

The chain is built from TRBV4-1 and TRBJ2-3, with 11 bases fitting TRBD2. The germline gives CDR1 MGHRA, CDR2 YSYEKL. Trimming at V came to 0 bases and at J to 0 bases, leaving 8 bases not matched to a gene. The CDR3 contains 19 residues. The CDR3 here is CASSQDGLAGGASTDTQYF. CDR3 sequence (DNA): TGCGCCAGCAGCCAAGATGGCCTAGCGGGGGGCGCTAGCACAGATACGCAGTATTTT.

Note on this clone: Other DNA sequences in this sample translate to the same CDR3. This chain joins TRBV27 and TRBJ2-5; no clear D gene. There are 11 residues in the CDR3. From germline, CDR1 is MNHEY and CDR2 SMNVEV (reference sequence). Trimming stripped 4 bases from V and 5 bases from J, with 5 bases between. The CDR3 sequence is CASSYGETQYF. CDR3 sequence (DNA): TGTGCCAGCAGTTACGGTGAGACCCAGTACTTC.

The rearrangement links TRBV27 to TRBJ1-5; D gene unclear. Germline values: CDR1 MNHEY, CDR2 SMNVEV (reference sequence). The CDR3 spans 13 residues. V lost 3 bases and J lost 4, with 7 bases in between. CDR3 bases: TGTGCCAGCAGTTTTGGGGTGAATCAGCCCCAGCATTTT. Protein: CASSFGVNQPQHF.

This chain connects TRBV4-1 to TRBJ1-1; no definite D call. Germline V gives CDR1 MGHRA, CDR2 YSYEKL. This CDR3 spans 15 amino acids. V shed 3 bases and J shed 0 bases, with 11 bases lying between them. The CDR3 DNA follows: TGCGCCAGCAGCCACATCGAGAAGGTGAACACTGAAGCTTTCTTT. It yields the protein CASSHIEKVNTEAFF.

This clone has just a few counts. This sequence joins TRBV5-1 and TRBJ2-7, with TRBD1 identical over 10 bases. From germline, CDR1 is SGHRS and CDR2 YFSETQ. J lost 4 bases, V lost 4 bases, and 20 bases had no gene match. This CDR3 region has 19 residues. The chain's CDR3 is CASSLAATGTGETGYEQYF. For the CDR3, the DNA is TGCGCCAGCAGCCTAGCGGCGACCGGGACAGGGGAAACGGGGTACGAGCAGTACTTC. The complete variable domain, with remaining parts taken from reference TRBV5-1 and TRBJ2-7, reads KAGVTQTPRYLIKTRGQQVTLSCSPISGHRSVSWYQQTPGQGLQFLFEYFSETQRNKGNFPGRFSGRQFSNSRSEMNVSTLELGDSALYLCASSLAATGTGETGYEQYFGPGTRLTVT.

The rearrangement uses TRBV18 and TRBJ1-1; tentative D call: TRBD1 (6 bases). V was clipped by 3 bases and J by 3 bases, with 11 bases between them. The CDR3 spans 14 residues. Germline CDR1 and CDR2: KGHSH and LQKENI. The CDR3 nucleotides are TGTGCCAGCTCACCCGAATGGGGGCACACTGAAGCTTTCTTT. It yields the protein CASSPEWGHTEAFF.